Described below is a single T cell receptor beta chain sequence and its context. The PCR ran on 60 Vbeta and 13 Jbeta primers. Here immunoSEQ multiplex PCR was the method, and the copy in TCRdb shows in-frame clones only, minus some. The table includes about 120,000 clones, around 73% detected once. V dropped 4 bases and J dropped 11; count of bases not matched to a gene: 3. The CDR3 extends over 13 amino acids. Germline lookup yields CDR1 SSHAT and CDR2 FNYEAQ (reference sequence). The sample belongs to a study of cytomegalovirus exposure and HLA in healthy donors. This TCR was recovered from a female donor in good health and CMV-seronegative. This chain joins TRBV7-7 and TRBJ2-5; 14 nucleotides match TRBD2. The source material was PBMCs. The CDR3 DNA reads TGTGCCAGCAGCTCGGGACTAGCGGGGGAGCAGTACTTC. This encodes CASSSGLAGEQYF.